Presented here are 30 T cell receptor beta chains from one specimen sequenced in a study of human T cells and chemical hapten exposure. TCRdb processed the RACE reads anew with MiXCR; each CDR3 protein has one entry. The sample gives over 75,000 distinct CDR3 sequences, roughly a tenth of which show up once; about 0.95% is in the top ten. The sample's time point: patch test 3, about 24 weeks after DPC sensitization. Treatment defined: therapeutic diphenylcyclopropenone sensitization with weekly scalp DPC. The source was whole blood, collected in connection with sensitization to the hapten diphenylcyclopropenone (DPC). The receptor source for this set is a woman aged 30 to 39 with alopecia areata. Some clones in this sample may be carry-over from other donors' samples.

This clonotype was picked up a small number of times. The CDR3 DNA reads as TGTGCCAGCACCTCAAATGTTTACGGGATCCAGGGGGAGCAGTTCTTC. Its protein product is CASTSNVYGIQGEQFF. This chain joins TRBV7-6 and TRBJ2-1; D is perhaps TRBD1 (6 bases). The CDR3 has 16 residues. Germline-derived CDR1 and CDR2 are SGHVS and FNYEAQ. Trimming left V 7 bases short and J 10 bases short, with 26 bases between.

This clonotype has a count of ten or more. This sequence joins TRBV28 and TRBJ2-3, with TRBD2 identical over 9 bases. V trimming: 4 bases; J trimming: 1 base; junction bases outside the gene matches: 9. Germline CDR1 is MDHEN and CDR2 is SYDVKM. The CDR3 loop spans 17 amino acids. DNA of the CDR3: TGTGCCAGCAGTTCCGGATGGACTAGCGATGGCACAGATACGCAGTATTTT. Amino acids: CASSSGWTSDGTDTQYF.

This chain links TRBV30 with TRBJ1-5, with 7 bases that match TRBD1. Germline V gives CDR1 GTSNPN, CDR2 SVGIG (reference sequence). V dropped 5 bases and J dropped 3; count of bases not matched to a gene: 7. This CDR3 is built from 14 residues. The CDR3: CAWQNRGPNQPQHF. CDR3 sequence (DNA): TGTGCCTGGCAAAACAGGGGCCCCAATCAGCCCCAGCATTTT. Drawing the rest from reference TRBV30 and TRBJ1-5, the complete variable domain is SQTIHQWPATLVQPVGSPLSLECTVEGTSNPNLYWYRQAAGRGLQLLFYSVGIGQISSEVPQNLSASRPQDRQFILSSKKLLLSDSGFYLCAWQNRGPNQPQHFGDGTRLSIL.

This clonotype was counted at least ten times. The CDR3 nucleotides are TGTGCCATCAGACAGGCGGGACCGAACTATGGCTACACCTTC. It yields the protein CAIRQAGPNYGYTF. This chain joins TRBV10-3 and TRBJ1-2; D possibly corresponds to TRBD1 (5 bases). This CDR3 has 14 amino acids. CDR1 and CDR2 (germline): ENHRY, SYGVKD. V was clipped by 6 bases and J by 2 bases, with 13 bases between them.

This clonotype has a count of ten or more. The chain is built from TRBV29-1 and TRBJ1-2; no clear D. V was trimmed by 4 bases and J by 3 bases, leaving 6 bases between them. Germline V lookup: CDR1 SQVTM, CDR2 ANQGSEA. This CDR3 is 11 amino acids long. CDR3 loop: CSVVRDYGYTF. CDR3 nucleotide sequence: TGCAGCGTTGTAAGGGACTATGGCTACACCTTC.

The rearrangement links TRBV28 to TRBJ2-3; D not certain. From germline, CDR1 is MDHEN and CDR2 SYDVKM. V dropped 6 bases and J dropped 2 bases, with 15 bases sitting between them. This CDR3 has 15 amino acids. Here the CDR3 reads CASRPLRQNTDTQYF. The CDR3 region has the DNA TGTGCCAGCAGACCCCTCCGGCAGAACACAGATACGCAGTATTTT.

Ten or more counts support this clonotype. The chain combines TRBV5-5 with TRBJ1-6, with 7 bases identical to TRBD1. The CDR3 loop spans 15 amino acids. Germline V CDR1 and CDR2: SGHKS, YYEKEE (reference sequence). The V segment lost 4 bases and the J segment 9 bases; nucleotides outside the gene matches: 10. Written as DNA, the CDR3 is TGTGCCAGCAGCACTACCGACAGGGAGGGTTCACCCCTCCACTTT. This codes for CASSTTDREGSPLHF.

This clonotype was counted only a few times. The chain uses TRBV28 and TRBJ1-2, with D maybe TRBD1 (5 bases). The CDR3 is 13 amino acids. With 5 bases removed from V and 6 bases from J, the gap between germline ends came to 13 bases. Germline V CDR1 and CDR2: MDHEN, SYDVKM. CDR3 residues: CASSRDRHDGYTF. CDR3 in DNA: TGTGCCAGCAGTCGGGACCGGCACGATGGCTACACCTTC.

This clonotype was seen many times. V usage is TRBV6-1 and J usage is TRBJ2-5, with 7 bases fitting TRBD1. The germline gives CDR1 MNHNS, CDR2 SASEGT. The CDR3 is 15 residues long. V trimming: 1 base; J trimming: 5 bases; junction bases outside the gene matches: 7. The CDR3 is CASSEGAGGLETQYF. The CDR3 DNA reads TGTGCCAGCAGTGAAGGGGCAGGGGGTCTGGAGACCCAGTACTTC.

This clonotype came up many times. The chain is built from TRBV4-3 and TRBJ2-1, with no clear D. The V gene lost 0 bases and the J gene lost 4 bases, with 10 bases spanning the gap. CDR3 length: 15 residues. Germline lookup yields CDR1 LGHNA and CDR2 YSLEER. CDR3 loop: CASSQEFQIYNEQFF. CDR3 nucleotide sequence: TGCGCCAGCAGCCAAGAGTTCCAAATTTACAATGAGCAGTTCTTC.

This clonotype was recorded a few times. The V call is TRBV10-3, the J call TRBJ2-7; the D gene is possibly TRBD1 (6 bases). Germline-derived CDR1 and CDR2 are ENHRY and SYGVKD. The CDR3 sequence is 14 residues long. The V and J ends lost 6 bases and 0 bases respectively, with 12 bases between them. CDR3 DNA: TGTGCCATCAGGGGCCGGGACAACTCCTACGAGCAGTACTTC. This translates into CAIRGRDNSYEQYF.

The gene calls are TRBV25-1 and TRBJ2-5; the match to TRBD1 covers 11 bases. V gave up 3 bases and J gave up 5 bases; unmatched junction bases: 2. The CDR3 runs to 14 residues. Germline values: CDR1 MGHDK, CDR2 SYGVNS. CDR3 loop: CASSDRTGGETQYF. CDR3 in DNA: TGTGCCAGCAGTGACCGGACAGGGGGCGAGACCCAGTACTTC.

The rearrangement joins TRBV12-3 or TRBV12-4 to TRBJ2-7; D may be TRBD2 (6 bases). The CDR3 runs 15 residues. V gave up 4 bases and J gave up 2 bases, with 15 bases separating them. CDR3 coding DNA: TGTGCCAGCAGTTCTCGACTAGTAGGCCCCTACGAGCAGTACTTC. It encodes CASSSRLVGPYEQYF.

This clonotype was recorded many times. The genes are TRBV29-1 and TRBJ2-4; 7 positions agree with TRBD2. Germline V gene lookup returns CDR1 SQVTM and CDR2 ANQGSEA. The CDR3 is 20 residues long. V shed 6 bases and J 3 bases; nucleotides not matched to a gene: 26. The DNA of the CDR3 is TGCAGCGTGGGACTATCCGGGAGTCTACCCCCAGTGAGGGGCAAAAACATTCAGTACTTC. It specifies CSVGLSGSLPPVRGKNIQYF.

This clonotype was picked up many times. The chain links TRBV6-5 to TRBJ2-2, with 10 positions matching TRBD2. Germline V gives CDR1 MNHEY, CDR2 SVGAGI. This CDR3 is 14 amino acids long. V lost 5 bases and J lost 4; bases outside the gene matches: 1. The DNA for the CDR3 is TGTGCCAGCAGTCCTAGCGGGAGCACCGGGGAGCTGTTTTTT. Residues: CASSPSGSTGELFF.

This clonotype was detected ten times or more. The chain links TRBV7-8 to TRBJ2-2; no clear D. V lost 1 base and J lost 4, with 7 bases in between. Germline V CDR1 and CDR2: SGHVS, FQNEAQ. The CDR3 is 14 residues long. The CDR3 is CASSLGLITGELFF. In DNA form, the CDR3 reads TGTGCCAGCAGCTTAGGGCTGATCACCGGGGAGCTGTTTTTT.

This clonotype was counted many times. The chain couples TRBV20-1 to TRBJ1-6; D might be TRBD1 (6 bases). CDR1 and CDR2 (germline): DFQATT, SNEGSKA (reference sequence). There are 14 residues in the CDR3. Trimming shortened V by 2 bases and J by 6 bases, and 11 bases separated the two germline ends. Here the CDR3 reads CSARRQARNSPLHF. CDR3 bases: TGCAGTGCTAGAAGACAGGCGCGTAATTCACCCCTCCACTTT.

This clonotype appeared many times. The chain couples TRBV2 to TRBJ2-3, with D perhaps TRBD1 (6 bases). This CDR3 contains 14 residues. V was pared by 7 bases and J by 1 base, with 12 bases between. Germline V gene data show CDR1 as SNHLY and CDR2 as FYNNEI. The CDR3 nucleotides are TGTGCCAGCAATTCACAGGGAGGCACAGATACGCAGTATTTT. It specifies CASNSQGGTDTQYF.

The rearrangement links TRBV5-1 to TRBJ1-1; 7 nucleotides match TRBD1. J was trimmed by 4 bases and V by 5 bases; bases with no gene match: 5. Germline V gene lookup returns CDR1 SGHRS and CDR2 YFSETQ. The CDR3 length is 13 residues. The CDR3 bases are TGCGCCAGCAGTTATACAGGGGCCACTGAAGCTTTCTTT. Encoded protein: CASSYTGATEAFF.

This clonotype has a count of ten or more. The V gene is TRBV7-2, the J gene TRBJ1-4, with D unclear. This CDR3 is 15 amino acids long. Germline V gene lookup returns CDR1 SGHTA and CDR2 FQGNSA. Trimming removed 2 bases at V and 5 bases at J, with 12 bases between. In DNA, the CDR3 is TGTGCCAGCAGCTTATCGGGTCTGATCAATGAAAAACTGTTTTTT. This encodes CASSLSGLINEKLFF.

Only a few counts were recorded for this clonotype. V usage is TRBV4-2 and J usage is TRBJ1-6, with D hard to call. With 4 bases removed from V and 6 bases from J, the gap between germline ends came to 13 bases. The CDR3 spans 15 residues. Germline CDR1 is LGHNA and CDR2 is YNFKEQ. CDR3 in DNA: TGTGCCAGCAGCCCTTCTGTGAGACTTAATTCACCCCTCCACTTT. Translated, it gives CASSPSVRLNSPLHF.

This clonotype was found many times. The J gene is TRBJ1-5, the V gene TRBV12-3 or TRBV12-4, with a possible D match to TRBD1 (5 bases). V lost 3 bases and J lost 2, with 20 bases in between. This CDR3 comprises 18 residues. The CDR3 DNA sequence: TGTGCCAGCAGTTTGGAAATAACCGGGACGACCGGCAATCAGCCCCAGCATTTT. This gives the protein CASSLEITGTTGNQPQHF.

This sequence joins TRBV11-2 and TRBJ1-5; D perhaps matches TRBD1 (6 bases). The CDR3 totals 14 residues. Germline lookup yields CDR1 SGHAT and CDR2 FQNNGV. V gave up 1 base and J gave up 3 bases, with 7 bases separating them. The CDR3: CASSLAGDNQPQHF. DNA for the CDR3: TGTGCCAGCAGCTTAGCAGGGGACAATCAGCCCCAGCATTTT.

This chain connects TRBV27 to TRBJ2-3; 9 bases agree with TRBD2. The CDR3 is 19 amino acids. V shed 2 bases and J 0 bases; nucleotides not matched to a gene: 12. Looked up from germline, CDR1 is MNHEY and CDR2 is SMNVEV (reference sequence). The CDR3 loop is CASSLTARGGGASTDTQYF. The CDR3 nucleotides are TGTGCCAGCAGTTTAACGGCCCGGGGCGGGGGGGCCAGCACAGATACGCAGTATTTT.

The sample holds a few counts of this clonotype. V gene TRBV5-4 combines with J gene TRBJ2-1; 14 bases fit TRBD2. Germline V gene sequence: CDR1 SGHNT, CDR2 YYREEE (reference sequence). The CDR3 consists of 16 residues. After removal of 4 bases from V and 9 bases from J, the junction contained 9 bases not matched to a gene. Here the CDR3 DNA reads TGTGCCAGCAGCCTCCAGCGTGGACTAGCGGGGGGTGAGCAGTTCTTC. The encoded protein is CASSLQRGLAGGEQFF.

This clonotype was seen at least ten times. An end of the junction does not agree with germline; a read error may underlie this. The chain is built from TRBV7-2 and TRBJ2-1; 9 bases map to TRBD1. The CDR3 consists of 13 residues. Germline-derived CDR1 and CDR2 are SGHTA and FQGNSA. CDR3 nucleotide sequence: TGTGCCAGCAGCCCCGGACAGGGGCGACCCGGGGTCTTC. This sequence encodes CASSPGQGRPGVF.

This clonotype was seen a handful of times. The chain couples TRBV11-2 to TRBJ2-1; TRBD2 agrees at 9 bases. J was trimmed by 6 bases and V by 0 bases; bases with no gene match: 6. Germline V gene data show CDR1 as SGHAT and CDR2 as FQNNGV. This CDR3 region has 16 residues. CDR3 residues: CASSLERLAGFNEQFF. CDR3 in DNA: TGTGCCAGCAGCTTAGAACGCCTAGCGGGATTCAATGAGCAGTTCTTC.

This clonotype was found many times. The CDR3 DNA is TGTGCCAGCAGCCCCCAGGGGGGCCCCACAGATACGCAGTATTTT. Protein: CASSPQGGPTDTQYF. The V call is TRBV7-6, the J call TRBJ2-3; tentative D call: TRBD1 (7 bases). Trimming cost V 5 bases and J 2 bases, with 14 bases left between them. This CDR3 contains 15 residues. Germline loops: CDR1 SGHVS, CDR2 FNYEAQ.

This chain joins TRBV19 and TRBJ2-2, with no clear D. This CDR3 comprises 14 residues. The germline CDR1 and CDR2 sequences are LNHDA and SQIVND (reference sequence). Trimming cost V 5 bases and J 0 bases, with 7 bases left between them. The chain's CDR3 is CASSVSTNTGELFF. CDR3 coding DNA: TGTGCCAGTAGTGTCAGCACGAACACCGGGGAGCTGTTTTTT.

This clonotype was observed many times. The chain uses TRBV19 and TRBJ2-6; D may correspond to TRBD1 or TRBD2 (11 bases each). The CDR3 covers 20 residues. Deletions cut 7 bases from V and 0 bases from J, with 25 bases between. CDR1 and CDR2 (germline): LNHDA, SQIVND (reference sequence). CDR3 coding DNA: TGTGCCAGTAAGGGACAGGGGGGACTAGCGGCAAGCTCTGGGGCCAACGTCCTGACTTTC. Translating it yields CASKGQGGLAASSGANVLTF.